Listed here is a single TCR beta chain. This entry belongs to a study of blood T cell repertoires in COVID-19. Study-wide context: Donors in the United States, Italy and Spain gave samples during acute or convalescent COVID-19.

The V end lost 5 bases, the J end lost 2 bases, and 21 bases lay between the germline ends. The CDR3 has 17 residues. Germline-derived CDR1 and CDR2 are MGHRA and YSYEKL. As originally analysed: Reference gene primers were amplified, and this amplification served to estimate nucleated cell counts. Here immunoSEQ multiplex PCR was the method, and the copy in TCRdb shows in-frame clones only, minus some. From that table come the V and J calls and clone size; the DNA was used to work out D and trimming. This table has tens of thousands of clones, roughly 80% appearing once. Sequencing was done on a sample of peripheral blood. This chain uses TRBV4-1 with TRBJ1-1; D might be TRBD1 (6 bases). The sequence derives from a human donor in a cohort sampled during active or convalescent COVID-19. The DNA of the CDR3 is TGCGCCAGCAGCGGTCTACAGGGTAACCCGGGAAACACTGAAGCTTTCTTT. Protein: CASSGLQGNPGNTEAFF.